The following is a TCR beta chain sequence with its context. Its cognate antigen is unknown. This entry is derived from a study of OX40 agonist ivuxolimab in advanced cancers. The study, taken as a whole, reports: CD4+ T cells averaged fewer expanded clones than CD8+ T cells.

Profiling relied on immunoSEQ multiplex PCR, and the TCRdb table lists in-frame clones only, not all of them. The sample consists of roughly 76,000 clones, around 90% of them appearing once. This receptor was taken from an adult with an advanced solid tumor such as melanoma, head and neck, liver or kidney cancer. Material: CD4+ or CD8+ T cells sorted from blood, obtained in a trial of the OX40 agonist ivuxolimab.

The CDR3 protein is CSVEMENTGELFF. The DNA for the CDR3 is TGCAGCGTTGAAATGGAGAACACCGGGGAGCTGTTTTTT. The chain uses TRBV29-1 and TRBJ2-2; D is ambiguous. This CDR3 is built from 13 residues. Germline assignment: CDR1 SQVTM and CDR2 ANQGSEA. V gave up 2 bases and J gave up 1 base, with 5 bases separating them.